Listed below are T cell receptor beta chains from one sample, sequenced in a study of breast tumors, draining lymph nodes, adjacent tissues. Each CDR3 protein is one row after TCRdb ran MiXCR on the multiplex PCR reads. The repertoire holds fewer than 15,000 distinct CDR3 sequences, with around 55% as singletons. Sequenced: tumor-adjacent breast tissue. The receptors originated from a female donor with breast cancer. Some clones in this sample may be carry-over from other donors' samples. Each CDR3 is given with its conserved first and last residue.

v_call | cdr3_aa
TRBV12-5 | CASAIYGLENYEQYF
TRBV19 | CASSIGYQETQYF
TRBV4-2 | CASSPTGQGALNTEAFF
TRBV12-3/TRBV12-4 | CASSLAGEEQYF
TRBV28 | CASTPHGGRGETQYF
TRBV20-1 | CSARDLAGGTDTQYF
TRBV18 | CASYPRGDTEAFF
TRBV6-6 | CASSHGARTGNTIYF
TRBV7-9 | CASSLAGTGVSYEQYF
TRBV7-9 | CASSLDVVGSSYNSPLHF
TRBV6-6 | CASTHGQNSYEQYF
TRBV6-5 | CASSQVSFTGGQPQHF
TRBV6-5 | CASSYSGTENYEQYF
TRBV9 | CASSARGQGFSPLHF
TRBV20-1 | CSAVPPTSGRDNEQFF
TRBV9 | CASSVEVRTKQYF
TRBV7-9 | CASSYHRVLWWGGEKLFF
TRBV29-1 | CSVTGQGRSLNTGELFF
TRBV2 | CASSVKVDTGELFF
TRBV6-2/TRBV6-3 | CASTVQGFESNQPQHF
TRBV7-9 | CASSYGRLTEMYF
TRBV20-1 | CSARDARPGTRSYYEQYF